One and the same sample provided the 32 T cell receptor beta chains below, sequenced in a study of control samples from healthy donors and cancer patients (dated by TCRdb to 2018 to 2020). Library preparation was by the immunoSEQ multiplex PCR assay. TCRdb took over this immuneACCESS table, retaining in-frame rearrangements with V and J assigned. Such tables are incomplete; in checked studies, under half of the missing clones stem from an unresolved V gene, and the remainder is unexplained. The table for this sample lists 120,000 or so clones; 93% of them were counted only once. Of the sample, more than 1.5% is held by the ten largest clones. Sequencing was carried out using PBMCs. These receptor sequences come from a man in his fifties with head and neck cancer.

The chain links TRBV3-1 (or the pseudogene TRBV3-2) to TRBJ2-2; 8 positions match TRBD2. The germline V gene has CDR1 LGHDT and CDR2 YNNKEL (reference sequence). CDR3 length equals 13 residues. Losses at the gene ends were 5 bases for V and 7 bases for J; bases not matched to a gene: 3. In DNA, the CDR3 is TGTGCCAGCAGCACCCGGGGGGGCGGGGAGCTGTTTTTT. Translation gives CASSTRGGGELFF.

This chain's CDR3 is CAWTAGWNGYTF. CDR3 nucleotides: TGTGCCTGGACCGCCGGGTGGAATGGCTACACCTTC. The chain combines TRBV30 with TRBJ1-2; no firm D call. Germline CDR1 reads GTSNPN; CDR2 reads SVGIG (reference sequence). This CDR3 region has 12 residues. V was cut by 4 bases and J by 6 bases, with 12 bases left in between.

The rearrangement links TRBV18 to TRBJ1-2; 10 bases are shared with TRBD1. Trimming at V came to 3 bases and at J to 4 bases, leaving 5 bases not matched to a gene. There are 15 residues in the CDR3. Germline CDR1 reads KGHSH; CDR2 reads LQKENI. The CDR3: CASSPRQGASYGYTF. As DNA, the CDR3 is TGTGCCAGCTCACCGAGACAGGGGGCGAGCTATGGCTACACCTTC.

This chain connects TRBV29-1 to TRBJ1-5; TRBD1 might be the D (5 bases). CDR1 and CDR2 from the germline V gene are SQVTM and ANQGSEA. The CDR3 sequence is 13 residues long. The V and J ends lost 7 bases and 1 base respectively, with 11 bases between them. The CDR3 bases are TGCAGCGCCCGATGGGGGAGCAATCAGCCCCAGCATTTT. Protein sequence: CSARWGSNQPQHF.

The chain's CDR3 is CASSLRGENTGELFF. CDR3 nucleotides: TGTGCCAGCAGTTTACGAGGAGAAAACACCGGGGAGCTGTTTTTT. V usage is TRBV28 and J usage is TRBJ2-2; no clear D. Trimming stripped 2 bases from V and 2 bases from J, with 9 bases between. CDR3 length equals 15 residues. Germline lookup yields CDR1 MDHEN and CDR2 SYDVKM.

This CDR3 is CASSYGHTGELFF. The CDR3 nucleotides read TGTGCCAGCAGTTACGGGCACACCGGGGAGCTGTTTTTT. The chain recombines TRBV6-6 with TRBJ2-2; D call uncertain. Germline V CDR1 and CDR2: MNHNY, SVGAGI (reference sequence). The CDR3 contains 13 residues. The V end lost 2 bases, the J end lost 3 bases, and 4 bases lay between the germline ends.

The chain is built from TRBV7-9 and TRBJ2-7; D is unresolved. This CDR3 region has 17 residues. Deletions cut 3 bases from V and 1 base from J, with 19 bases between. Germline CDR1 SEHNR, CDR2 FQNEAQ (reference sequence). The CDR3 here is CASSFTLRVKPSYEQYF. CDR3 DNA: TGTGCCAGCAGCTTTACCCTCCGGGTGAAACCTTCCTACGAGCAGTACTTC.

The J gene is TRBJ2-5, the V gene TRBV29-1; 7 nucleotides align to TRBD2. Germline V gives CDR1 SQVTM, CDR2 ANQGSEA. V shed 5 bases and J 5 bases; nucleotides not matched to a gene: 5. The CDR3 runs 12 residues. The CDR3 sequence: CSVILASETQYF. The CDR3 DNA reads as TGCAGCGTTATACTAGCGTCGGAGACCCAGTACTTC.

The chain recombines TRBV4-2 with TRBJ2-1, with 11 bases fitting TRBD2. From germline, CDR1 is LGHNA and CDR2 YNFKEQ. J was trimmed by 0 bases and V by 4 bases; bases with no gene match: 11. The CDR3 consists of 19 residues. The CDR3 is CASSLKELSGGVSYNEQFF. For the CDR3, the DNA is TGTGCCAGCAGCCTGAAGGAACTTAGCGGGGGGGTCTCCTACAATGAGCAGTTCTTC.

In nucleotides, the CDR3 is TGTGCCAGCAGCCCACAGGGTATTAGTGAAGCTTTCTTT. Its translation is CASSPQGISEAFF. The chain has TRBV9 and TRBJ1-1; a possible D gene is TRBD1 (6 bases). Germline V gene sequence: CDR1 SGDLS, CDR2 YYNGEE. CDR3 length: 13 amino acids. The ends were cut back, 4 bases at V and 7 bases at J, with 14 bases in the middle.

This clone was picked up one time. The rearrangement links TRBV5-6 to TRBJ1-1; tentatively, D is TRBD1 (6 bases). The ends were cut back, 2 bases at V and 5 bases at J, with 10 bases in the middle. The V gene's germline CDR1 is SGHDT and CDR2 YYEEEE. This CDR3 is 13 amino acids long. The CDR3 protein is CASSLSGETEAFF. The DNA of the CDR3 is TGTGCCAGCAGCTTATCAGGGGAAACTGAAGCTTTCTTT.

The genes are TRBV11-2 and TRBJ1-1; no clear D gene. The germline gives CDR1 SGHAT, CDR2 FQNNGV. This CDR3 has 13 amino acids. V was trimmed by 1 base and J by 1 base, leaving 4 bases between them. The CDR3 DNA reads as TGTGCCAGCAGCTTAGCTGGGAACACTGAAGCTTTCTTT. Translating gives CASSLAGNTEAFF.

The chain uses TRBV7-2 and TRBJ1-3, with TRBD1 identical over 7 bases. The germline V gene encodes CDR1 SGHTA and CDR2 FQGNSA. The J segment lost 6 bases and the V segment lost 5 bases, leaving 7 bases of the junction unmatched. CDR3 length: 14 residues. The CDR3 protein is CASSEGQRLNTIYF. The DNA for the CDR3 is TGTGCCAGCAGCGAGGGACAGAGGTTAAACACCATATATTTT. The whole variable domain, remainder taken from reference TRBV7-2 and TRBJ1-3, is GAGVSQSPSNKVTEKGKDVELRCDPISGHTALYWYRQSLGQGLEFLIYFQGNSAPDKSGLPSDRFSAERTGGSVSTLTIQRTQQEDSAVYLCASSEGQRLNTIYFGEGSWLTVV.

V gene TRBV7-8 combines with J gene TRBJ2-7, with 7 bases lining up with TRBD1. V gave up 2 bases and J gave up 5 bases; unmatched junction bases: 9. CDR3 size: 15 residues. Germline values: CDR1 SGHVS, CDR2 FQNEAQ. CDR3 in amino acids: CASSLRGQIANEQYF. The CDR3 nucleotides read TGTGCCAGCAGCTTACGGGGACAGATTGCCAACGAGCAGTACTTC.

The rearrangement joins TRBV7-9 to TRBJ2-5; 12 bases are shared with TRBD2. The trim removed 6 bases at V and 5 bases at J, leaving 7 bases unmatched. The CDR3 length is 15 residues. Germline CDR1 and CDR2: SEHNR and FQNEAQ (reference sequence). CDR3 nucleotides: TGTGCCAGCAGAGAATGGACTAGCGGGGCGGAGACCCAGTACTTC. Protein: CASREWTSGAETQYF.

This chain joins TRBV5-1 and TRBJ2-1, with 11 bases matching TRBD2. The junction had 7 bases not matched to a gene; V was cut back by 4 bases and J by 10 bases. There are 14 residues in the CDR3. Per the germline V gene, CDR1 is SGHRS and CDR2 is YFSETQ. The CDR3 DNA is TGCGCCAGCAGCAGGACTAGCGGGCCCAGGGAGCAGTTCTTC. Translation gives CASSRTSGPREQFF.

V is TRBV5-4 and J is TRBJ2-1; tentative D call: TRBD2 (5 bases). CDR1 is SGHNT, CDR2 YYREEE, per germline (reference sequence). This CDR3 spans 16 amino acids. V lost 2 bases to trimming and J lost 0 bases, with 12 bases between them. The DNA for the CDR3 is TGTGCCAGCAGCTTTAAAGGTGGGAGCTCCTACAATGAGCAGTTCTTC. Amino acids: CASSFKGGSSYNEQFF.

This rearrangement joins TRBV7-2 to TRBJ2-5, with D tentatively TRBD1 (5 bases). V was pared by 5 bases and J by 7 bases, with 20 bases between. The CDR3 contains 15 residues. The germline V gene has CDR1 SGHTA and CDR2 FQGNSA. The chain's CDR3 is CASSPVTGRVGTQYF. The CDR3 DNA is TGTGCCAGCAGCCCAGTGACTGGCAGGGTAGGGACCCAGTACTTC.

The chain employs TRBV7-3 and TRBJ2-2, with 7 bases fitting TRBD2. Germline V gene lookup returns CDR1 SGHTA and CDR2 FQGTGA. J was trimmed by 4 bases and V by 2 bases; bases with no gene match: 4. The CDR3 sequence is 15 residues long. For the CDR3, the DNA is TGTGCCAGCAGCTTAGGTCCTAGCGGCACCGGGGAGCTGTTTTTT. This gives the protein CASSLGPSGTGELFF.

The DNA of the CDR3 is TGTGCCAGCAGCTTAGAAAGAATCCAAGAGACCCAGTACTTC. This encodes CASSLERIQETQYF. The V gene is TRBV11-2, the J gene TRBJ2-5; D is unclear. This CDR3 region has 14 residues. Germline V CDR1 and CDR2: SGHAT, FQNNGV. The V end lost 0 bases, the J end lost 1 base, and 6 bases lay between the germline ends. Full variable domain (remainder filled in from reference TRBV11-2 and TRBJ2-5): EAGVAQSPRYKIIEKRQSVAFWCNPISGHATLYWYQQILGQGPKLLIQFQNNGVVDDSQLPKDRFSAERLKGVDSTLKIQPAKLEDSAVYLCASSLERIQETQYFGPGTRLLVL.

V usage is TRBV7-8 and J usage is TRBJ2-7; D might be TRBD1 (6 bases). Germline CDR1 and CDR2: SGHVS and FQNEAQ. There are 15 residues in the CDR3. Trimming cost V 5 bases and J 3 bases, with 17 bases left between them. CDR3 sequence: CASSIKTGWYYEQYF. As DNA, the CDR3 is TGTGCCAGCAGCATAAAGACAGGCTGGTACTACGAGCAGTACTTC. Full variable domain (remainder filled in from reference TRBV7-8 and TRBJ2-7): GAGVSQSPRYKVAKRGQDVALRCDPISGHVSLFWYQQALGQGPEFLTYFQNEAQLDKSGLPSDRFFAERPEGSVSTLKIQRTQQEDSAVYLCASSIKTGWYYEQYFGPGTRLTVT.

As concerns this clone: The sample contains more than one DNA sequence encoding this CDR3. The J gene is TRBJ2-5, the V gene TRBV9; D not certain. The germline V gene has CDR1 SGDLS and CDR2 YYNGEE. Trimming took 0 bases from V and 1 from J, leaving 4 bases between them. This CDR3 contains 13 residues. Here the CDR3 DNA reads TGTGCCAGCAGCGTAGAAGCCCAAGAGACCCAGTACTTC. As protein: CASSVEAQETQYF.

The chain joins TRBV5-1 to TRBJ2-7, with TRBD1 matching 7 bases. Per germline, CDR1 SGHRS and CDR2 YFSETQ. The CDR3 length is 15 residues. V lost 4 bases, J lost 3 bases, and 10 bases stayed unmatched. The CDR3 spells CASSPLAGGGYEQYF. Here the CDR3 DNA reads TGCGCCAGCAGCCCCCTGGCAGGGGGTGGCTACGAGCAGTACTTC.

Of note for this clone: A read error may account for a junction end that differs from germline. V gene TRBV5-6 combines with J gene TRBJ2-4; the D is unclear. This CDR3 is 12 amino acids long. Germline V lookup: CDR1 SGHDT, CDR2 YYEEEE. DNA of the CDR3: TGTGCCAGCAGCGAGACGGCGGCCTCCGAGGCCTTC. The encoded protein is CASSETAASEAF.

This clone was counted between two and nine times. The chain joins TRBV27 to TRBJ2-7, with D possibly TRBD1 on 6 matching bases. Trimming cost V 5 bases and J 4 bases, with 18 bases left between them. CDR1 is MNHEY, CDR2 SMNVEV, per germline (reference sequence). The length of the CDR3 is 15 residues. The CDR3 nucleotides read TGTGCCAGCAGTAAGAAAACAGGGATCGGATACGAGCAGTACTTC. Translation gives CASSKKTGIGYEQYF.

The chain recombines TRBV27 with TRBJ1-1, with unresolved D. The V end was cut by 6 bases, the J end by 0 bases, with 8 bases between. The germline gives CDR1 MNHEY, CDR2 SMNVEV (reference sequence). This CDR3 is 13 amino acids long. The CDR3 DNA reads as TGTGCCAGCAGGGTGACAATGAACACTGAAGCTTTCTTT. It translates to CASRVTMNTEAFF.

This chain connects TRBV7-8 to TRBJ2-5; weak D call: TRBD1 (6 bases). With 2 bases removed from V and 6 bases from J, the gap between germline ends came to 10 bases. The CDR3 runs to 13 residues. The V gene's germline CDR1 is SGHVS and CDR2 FQNEAQ. CDR3 sequence (DNA): TGTGCCAGCAGCTTATTCAGGGGAAAGACCCAGTACTTC. This gives the protein CASSLFRGKTQYF. The full variable domain, rest sourced from reference TRBV7-8 and TRBJ2-5, is GAGVSQSPRYKVAKRGQDVALRCDPISGHVSLFWYQQALGQGPEFLTYFQNEAQLDKSGLPSDRFFAERPEGSVSTLKIQRTQQEDSAVYLCASSLFRGKTQYFGPGTRLLVL.

This chain connects TRBV19 to TRBJ1-4, with 12 bases matching TRBD1. This CDR3 is built from 16 residues. Germline V gene sequence: CDR1 LNHDA, CDR2 SQIVND (reference sequence). The ends lost 6 bases at V and 8 bases at J; junction bases unmatched: 10. CDR3 amino acids: CASSSLLGQGAEKLFF. The CDR3 DNA reads TGTGCCAGTAGCAGTTTGCTGGGACAGGGGGCCGAAAAACTGTTTTTT.

J is TRBJ2-3 and V is TRBV11-2; perhaps TRBD2 as D (7 bases). Trimming took off 5 bases at V and 2 bases at J, with 17 bases between the two ends. The CDR3 consists of 16 residues. Germline lookup yields CDR1 SGHAT and CDR2 FQNNGV. In DNA, the CDR3 is TGTGCCAGCAGCCCGATAGGGGGGGGGAACACAGATACGCAGTATTTT. Its translation is CASSPIGGGNTDTQYF. The whole variable domain, remainder taken from reference TRBV11-2 and TRBJ2-3, is EAGVAQSPRYKIIEKRQSVAFWCNPISGHATLYWYQQILGQGPKLLIQFQNNGVVDDSQLPKDRFSAERLKGVDSTLKIQPAKLEDSAVYLCASSPIGGGNTDTQYFGPGTRLTVL.

The rearrangement joins TRBV5-1 to TRBJ2-7; the match to TRBD2 covers 9 bases. After removal of 4 bases from V and 5 bases from J, the junction contained 16 bases not matched to a gene. Germline lookup yields CDR1 SGHRS and CDR2 YFSETQ. CDR3 length: 17 residues. CDR3 nucleotides: TGCGCCAGCAGCCCGTTTGAACAGGGACTAGCTAACCACGAGCAGTACTTC. Translation gives CASSPFEQGLANHEQYF.

This chain uses TRBV5-4 with TRBJ2-1, with D perhaps TRBD1 or TRBD2 (6 bases each). Germline loops: CDR1 SGHNT, CDR2 YYREEE (reference sequence). CDR3 length: 13 residues. V dropped 2 bases and J dropped 7 bases, with 10 bases sitting between them. CDR3 in DNA: TGTGCCAGCAGCTTAAGGGGGGCAAATGAGCAGTTCTTC. Encoded protein: CASSLRGANEQFF.

CDR3 nucleotides: TGTGCCAGCAGTTTAAGGGCCGGAGGGACTGAAGCTTTCTTT. Translated, it gives CASSLRAGGTEAFF. The chain links TRBV27 to TRBJ1-1; D unclear. Germline CDR1 and CDR2: MNHEY and SMNVEV (reference sequence). V lost 2 bases to trimming and J lost 5 bases, with 12 bases between them. The CDR3 contains 14 residues.